Presented here are 31 T cell receptor beta chains from one specimen sequenced in a study of blood T cell repertoires in COVID-19. Clones were sequenced by immunoSEQ multiplex PCR, and TCRdb holds only the in-frame ones, with some missing. This table has 200,000 to 250,000 clones, roughly 86% appearing once. The sample comprised PBMCs or T cells enriched from blood (not recorded which). The receptors were sampled from a man between 18 and 35 years old with acute COVID-19.

J is TRBJ2-7 and V is TRBV19; possible D gene TRBD2, 5 bases. There are 12 residues in the CDR3. The ends were cut back, 4 bases at V and 4 bases at J, with 8 bases in the middle. Germline CDR1 LNHDA, CDR2 SQIVND (reference sequence). The chain's CDR3 is CASSSGSYEQYF. The CDR3 bases are TGTGCCAGTAGTAGCGGGTCTTACGAGCAGTACTTC.

The chain links TRBV24-1 to TRBJ2-7, with a possible D match to TRBD2 (6 bases). V dropped 5 bases and J dropped 7 bases, with 23 bases sitting between them. From germline, CDR1 is KGHDR and CDR2 SFDVKD. CDR3 size: 16 residues. Written as DNA, the CDR3 is TGTGCCACCAGTGCCCAGTATAGCGGAGCCTACGAGGAGCAGTACTTC. Protein sequence: CATSAQYSGAYEEQYF.

Written as DNA, the CDR3 is TGTGCCAGCAGCTCCAAGTTAACTAGCACAGATACGCAGTATTTT. Its translation: CASSSKLTSTDTQYF. The chain joins TRBV2 to TRBJ2-3; D remains ambiguous. The V gene's germline CDR1 is SNHLY and CDR2 FYNNEI. The CDR3 spans 15 residues. Trimming stripped 6 bases from V and 0 bases from J, with 13 bases between. Full variable domain (rest looked up from reference TRBV2 and TRBJ2-3): EPEVTQTPSHQVTQMGQEVILRCVPISNHLYFYWYRQILGQKVEFLVSFYNNEISEKSEIFDDQFSVERPDGSNFTLKIRSTKLEDSAMYFCASSSKLTSTDTQYFGPGTRLTVL.

The chain couples TRBV25-1 to TRBJ1-1; 7 bases line up with TRBD1. Germline V gene sequence: CDR1 MGHDK, CDR2 SYGVNS. This CDR3 has 13 amino acids. J lost 4 bases, V lost 8 bases, and 7 bases had no gene match. The CDR3 reads CASATGELTEAFF. The CDR3 DNA reads TGTGCCAGCGCAACAGGGGAGCTCACTGAAGCTTTCTTT. Complete variable domain (other parts from reference TRBV25-1 and TRBJ1-1): EADIYQTPRYLVIGTGKKITLECSQTMGHDKMYWYQQDPGMELHLIHYSYGVNSTEKGDLSSESTVSRIRTEHFPLTLESARPSHTSQYLCASATGELTEAFFGQGTRLTVV.

Comments on this clone: Other DNA sequences within the sample encode an identical CDR3. The V and J genes are TRBV7-2 and TRBJ1-1; D is possibly TRBD1 (5 bases). V shed 1 base and J shed 2 bases, with 8 bases lying between them. The CDR3 sequence is 14 residues long. Germline assignment: CDR1 SGHTA and CDR2 FQGNSA. The CDR3 is CASSLGQGNTEAFF. The CDR3 coding sequence is TGTGCCAGCAGCTTAGGGCAGGGTAACACTGAAGCTTTCTTT.

The chain recombines TRBV6-5 with TRBJ1-1; 7 bases are a match to TRBD1. Trimming removed 4 bases from V and 1 base from J; junction bases left unmatched: 3. Germline lookup yields CDR1 MNHEY and CDR2 SVGAGI. The CDR3 totals 14 residues. CDR3 coding DNA: TGTGCCAGCAGTTCTTGGACAGGGAACACTGAAGCTTTCTTT. It specifies CASSSWTGNTEAFF.

J is TRBJ2-5 and V is TRBV24-1; 9 bases fit TRBD2. V lost 11 bases to trimming and J lost 0 bases; unmatched junction nucleotides: 15. This CDR3 has 17 residues. Per germline, CDR1 KGHDR and CDR2 SFDVKD. The DNA for the CDR3 is TGTGCCATCTCGGCACTAGCGGGCAACCCGTACCAAGAGACCCAGTACTTC. Translating it yields CAISALAGNPYQETQYF.

The gene calls are TRBV28 and TRBJ1-2, with 9 bases identical to TRBD1. Per the germline V gene, CDR1 is MDHEN and CDR2 is SYDVKM. Trimming took 6 bases from V and 6 from J; bases not matched to a gene: 11. The CDR3 consists of 15 residues. The DNA for the CDR3 is TGTGCCAGCAGCTATCCCGCACAGGGGGCAAATGGCTACACCTTC. Amino acid sequence: CASSYPAQGANGYTF.

The chain joins TRBV7-8 to TRBJ2-5; 7 bases are a match to TRBD1. CDR1 and CDR2 from the germline V gene are SGHVS and FQNEAQ. CDR3 length equals 14 residues. Trimming took 5 bases from V and 3 from J; bases not matched to a gene: 6. DNA of the CDR3: TGTGCCAGCAGCACGGGACAGAGGGAAGAGACCCAGTACTTC. This encodes CASSTGQREETQYF.

This rearrangement joins TRBV6-5 to TRBJ1-1; 7 bases fit TRBD1. V gave up 2 bases and J gave up 7 bases; unmatched junction bases: 7. Per the germline V gene, CDR1 is MNHEY and CDR2 is SVGAGI. This CDR3 has 14 amino acids. The CDR3 nucleotides read TGTGCCAGCAGTTACGAACAGGGGTTTTATGAAGCTTTCTTT. Its protein product is CASSYEQGFYEAFF.

The chain employs TRBV11-2 and TRBJ2-1, with 7 bases matching TRBD1. The ends lost 5 bases at V and 4 bases at J; junction bases unmatched: 8. The CDR3 length is 15 residues. CDR1 and CDR2 from the germline V gene are SGHAT and FQNNGV. CDR3 DNA: TGTGCCAGCAGCCCGACAGGGTACTCTTACAATGAGCAGTTCTTC. Its translation is CASSPTGYSYNEQFF.

V usage is TRBV4-1 and J usage is TRBJ1-1; D is unclear. The CDR3 covers 13 residues. The germline V gene has CDR1 MGHRA and CDR2 YSYEKL. The V and J ends lost 5 bases and 2 bases respectively, with 9 bases between them. DNA of the CDR3: TGCGCCAGCAGCGGTAACAGTAACACTGAAGCTTTCTTT. The encoded protein is CASSGNSNTEAFF.

The chain is built from TRBV28 and TRBJ1-1; D remains unclear. V was trimmed by 3 bases and J by 3 bases, leaving 8 bases between them. CDR1 MDHEN and CDR2 SYDVKM come from the germline V gene. The CDR3 covers 13 residues. The CDR3 loop reads CASSFQEDTEAFF. CDR3 coding DNA: TGTGCCAGCAGTTTTCAGGAAGACACTGAAGCTTTCTTT. The complete variable domain, with remaining parts taken from reference TRBV28 and TRBJ1-1, reads DVKVTQSSRYLVKRTGEKVFLECVQDMDHENMFWYRQDPGLGLRLIYFSYDVKMKEKGDIPEGYSVSREKKERFSLILESASTNQTSMYLCASSFQEDTEAFFGQGTRLTVV.

This clone turned up a few times. The chain recombines TRBV27 with TRBJ1-2; 7 bases match TRBD1. With V trimmed by 5 bases and J by 8 bases, 8 bases remained unmatched. The germline V gene has CDR1 MNHEY and CDR2 SMNVEV (reference sequence). The length of the CDR3 is 13 residues. The CDR3 loop is CASSPNTGDGYTF. Written as DNA, the CDR3 is TGTGCCAGCAGTCCGAACACAGGGGACGGCTACACCTTC.

In its sample, this clone was seen a few times. The chain uses TRBV4-3 and TRBJ1-2; 8 bases are shared with TRBD1. Trimming removed 0 bases from V and 0 bases from J; junction bases left unmatched: 6. Germline V gene sequence: CDR1 LGHNA, CDR2 YSLEER. CDR3 length: 17 amino acids. The CDR3 region is CASSQEVDRGSNYGYTF. The CDR3 DNA is TGCGCCAGCAGCCAAGAGGTCGACAGGGGCTCTAACTATGGCTACACCTTC.

V gene TRBV3-1 (or the pseudogene TRBV3-2) combines with J gene TRBJ1-1; D remains ambiguous. The V end was cut by 5 bases, the J end by 1 base, with 11 bases between. Germline V gives CDR1 LGHDT, CDR2 YNNKEL (reference sequence). CDR3 length equals 14 residues. CDR3 sequence: CASSYSEWNTEAFF. In DNA form, the CDR3 reads TGTGCCAGCAGCTACAGTGAATGGAACACTGAAGCTTTCTTT.

The chain recombines TRBV28 with TRBJ2-3, with D possibly being TRBD2 (5 bases). Looked up from germline, CDR1 is MDHEN and CDR2 is SYDVKM. This CDR3 comprises 14 residues. The germline V and J ends were trimmed by 7 bases and 0 bases, with 11 bases remaining between them. The CDR3 DNA is TGTGCCAGCATCCAAGGCGGGAGCACAGATACGCAGTATTTT. This encodes CASIQGGSTDTQYF.

The chain recombines TRBV5-4 with TRBJ2-1; possibly TRBD2 for D (5 bases). This CDR3 is built from 16 residues. Trimming removed 4 bases at V and 4 bases at J, with 18 bases between. CDR1 SGHNT and CDR2 YYREEE come from the germline V gene (reference sequence). The CDR3 bases are TGTGCCAGCAGCCCCCTAGGCGGGCCAATGTACAATGAGCAGTTCTTC. Translating gives CASSPLGGPMYNEQFF.

The V call is TRBV14, the J call TRBJ2-2, with 8 bases aligning to TRBD1. V trimming: 5 bases; J trimming: 4 bases; junction bases outside the gene matches: 9. Germline V gives CDR1 SGHDN, CDR2 FVKESK. This CDR3 contains 16 residues. CDR3 region: CASSSWGTGFTGELFF. CDR3 nucleotides: TGTGCCAGCAGCTCATGGGGGACAGGATTCACCGGGGAGCTGTTTTTT.

V gene TRBV5-6 combines with J gene TRBJ1-2; 7 bases map to TRBD1. CDR1 and CDR2 (germline): SGHDT, YYEEEE. This CDR3 comprises 13 residues. The junction had 12 bases not matched to a gene; V was cut back by 8 bases and J by 8 bases. In nucleotides, the CDR3 is TGTGCCAGTTGGAAACAGGGGCTTCGGGGCTACACCTTC. Amino acids: CASWKQGLRGYTF.

The rearrangement links TRBV4-1 to TRBJ2-7, with 13 bases identical to TRBD2. Germline CDR1 MGHRA, CDR2 YSYEKL. The CDR3 runs 17 residues. Trimming at V came to 0 bases and at J to 2 bases, leaving 4 bases not matched to a gene. CDR3 nucleotide sequence: TGCGCCAGCAGCCAAGAGCCCGGACTAGCGGGAGCCTACGAGCAGTACTTC. Translation gives CASSQEPGLAGAYEQYF.

This clone was seen many times. The chain carries TRBV4-3 and TRBJ1-1; D gene ambiguous. CDR1 and CDR2 from the germline V gene are LGHNA and YSLEER. V lost 1 base, J lost 4 bases, and 13 bases lay in between. The CDR3 extends over 15 amino acids. The CDR3 protein is CASSQGGYESTEAFF. The CDR3 DNA is TGCGCCAGCAGCCAAGGAGGGTATGAAAGCACTGAAGCTTTCTTT.

The chain uses TRBV6-5 and TRBJ2-3; the D is unclear. The CDR3 loop spans 13 amino acids. V lost 4 bases and J 0 bases, leaving 5 bases between the germline ends. Germline lookup yields CDR1 MNHEY and CDR2 SVGAGI. Written as DNA, the CDR3 is TGTGCCAGCAGTTTTCGGAGCACAGATACGCAGTATTTT. This sequence encodes CASSFRSTDTQYF.

V usage is TRBV7-6 and J usage is TRBJ1-2, with D perhaps matching TRBD1 (5 bases). V lost 3 bases and J lost 6, with 23 bases in between. The CDR3 has 17 amino acids. CDR1 is SGHVS and CDR2 is FNYEAQ in the germline V gene. This chain's CDR3 is CASSFGGWRGSQDGYTF. CDR3 nucleotide sequence: TGTGCCAGCAGCTTCGGGGGGTGGAGGGGAAGTCAGGATGGCTACACCTTC.

About this clone: A read error may produce the germline difference seen at one junction end. The V and J genes are TRBV28 and TRBJ1-2, with a weak D call TRBD1 (6 bases). CDR1 is MDHEN, CDR2 SYDVKM, per germline. The CDR3 is 20 residues long. CDR3 sequence reads: CASSFPDTPGQGEPFYGYTF. CDR3 DNA: TGTGCCAGCAGTTTCCCCGATACCCCGGGACAAGGAGAGCCCTTCTATGGCTACACTTTC.

Note on this clone: The same CDR3 also results from other DNA sequences found in this sample. The chain links TRBV12-3 or TRBV12-4 to TRBJ1-2; no firm D call. The CDR3 extends over 12 amino acids. The V end was cut by 6 bases, the J end by 8 bases, with 13 bases between. CDR3 coding DNA: TGTGCCAGCAGCCCCGGCGGGTACGGCTACACCTTC. Its protein is CASSPGGYGYTF.

Only one count was recorded for this clone. Written as DNA, the CDR3 is TGTGCCAGCAGTTACTCCCGGCGGACAGATACGCAGTATTTT. This translates into CASSYSRRTDTQYF. The gene calls are TRBV6-5 and TRBJ2-3; D not certain. The V end was cut by 0 bases, the J end by 3 bases, with 7 bases between. CDR3 length: 14 residues. CDR1 and CDR2 (germline): MNHEY, SVGAGI.

The CDR3 region has the DNA TGTGCCAGCAGTGATCACAGGGGGCAGCGGCCCCAGCATTTT. It yields the protein CASSDHRGQRPQHF. V is TRBV6-1 and J is TRBJ1-5, with 9 positions matching TRBD1. Germline V lookup: CDR1 MNHNS, CDR2 SASEGT. V shed 3 bases, J shed 9 bases, and the junction held 6 bases outside the gene matches. The CDR3 is made up of 14 amino acids.

The chain employs TRBV6-5 and TRBJ2-3; the match to TRBD2 covers 8 bases. CDR3 length: 14 residues. Germline V gives CDR1 MNHEY, CDR2 SVGAGI. V was pared by 11 bases and J by 6 bases, with 13 bases of the junction left unmatched. The CDR3 coding sequence is TGTGCCGAAGGGGCGGGAGGTCTGGACGATACGCAGTATTTT. It is translated as CAEGAGGLDDTQYF.

The chain links TRBV28 to TRBJ2-7; 8 nucleotides match TRBD1. Looked up from germline, CDR1 is MDHEN and CDR2 is SYDVKM. The V gene end was trimmed by 4 bases and the J gene end by 2 bases; junction bases not matched to a gene: 7. This CDR3 region has 15 residues. The CDR3 sequence: CASSSSGTGTYEQYF. CDR3 bases: TGTGCCAGCAGTTCCTCCGGGACAGGCACCTACGAGCAGTACTTC.

In nucleotides, the CDR3 is TGTGCCAGTAGTATAGATTACAGAACCTACGAGCAGTACTTC. It translates to CASSIDYRTYEQYF. This sequence joins TRBV19 and TRBJ2-7; D call uncertain. V was shortened by 0 bases and J by 2 bases, with 8 bases between the two germline ends. The CDR3 runs 14 residues. Germline loops: CDR1 LNHDA, CDR2 SQIVND (reference sequence).